What follows describes a single T cell receptor beta chain. This CDR3 comprises 16 residues. J was trimmed by 5 bases and V by 3 bases; bases with no gene match: 4. Looked up from germline, CDR1 is SGHDT and CDR2 is YYEEEE. Primers for the PCR totalled 60 Vbeta and 13 Jbeta. How the authors handled the data: An analysis that came later counted roughly 80 million unique TCR beta chains, approximately 10 million shared. TCRdb's table, derived via immunoSEQ multiplex PCR, lists solely in-frame clones and lacks some. V, J and clone size reflect that table, while D and trimming were determined from the DNA. Among 150,000 to 200,000 clones listed, 65% to 80% were seen once. The data are from a study of cytomegalovirus exposure and HLA in healthy donors.

The J gene is TRBJ2-3, the V gene TRBV5-6; 15 bases match TRBD2. The sequence derives from a female donor in good health and CMV-seronegative. Sequenced input: PBMCs. The DNA of the CDR3 is TGTGCCAGCAGCTCGCCGGGACTAGCGGGAGGAGATACGCAGTATTTT. Encoded protein: CASSSPGLAGGDTQYF.